The rows below give T cell receptor beta chains drawn from one sample of a study of blood T cell repertoires in COVID-19. Profiling relied on immunoSEQ multiplex PCR, and the TCRdb table lists in-frame clones only, not all of them. Among around 130,000 clones listed, about 86% were seen once. Sequences were obtained from peripheral blood. The source is a woman between 45 and 65 years old with acute or convalescent COVID-19. CDR3s include the opening cysteine and the closing phenylalanine or tryptophan. A D gene is named only where the DNA matches it firmly. Size values are once, few and many counts, or a class for expanded clones, and some rows have none.

d_call: .
j_call: TRBJ1-2
clone_size: .
v_call: TRBV28
cdr3_nt: TGTGCCAGCCAATCACAGGCCCAAGGCTACACCTTC
cdr3_aa: CASQSQAQGYTF

d_call: TRBD1
j_call: TRBJ1-1
clone_size: once
v_call: TRBV6-1
cdr3_nt: TGTGCCAGCAGTGAACAGCTAACAGGGGTGGGCACTGAAGCTTTCTTT
cdr3_aa: CASSEQLTGVGTEAFF

d_call: .
j_call: TRBJ2-5
clone_size: .
v_call: TRBV3-1/TRBV3-2
cdr3_nt: TGTGCCAGCAGCCCAAGGGGGGCGGGGGTCACTGAGACCCAGTACTTC
cdr3_aa: CASSPRGAGVTETQYF

d_call: .
j_call: TRBJ2-1
clone_size: .
v_call: TRBV28
cdr3_nt: TGTGCCAGCAGTTCCCGGAGTGCCCGAAATGAGCAGTTCTTC
cdr3_aa: CASSSRSARNEQFF

d_call: .
j_call: TRBJ1-1
clone_size: .
v_call: TRBV6-5
cdr3_nt: TGTGCCAGCAGTTACTCGATGGCAGGGGCAACTGAAGCTTTCTTT
cdr3_aa: CASSYSMAGATEAFF

d_call: .
j_call: TRBJ2-3
clone_size: .
v_call: TRBV27
cdr3_nt: TGTGCCAGCACGGGGAGCACAGATACGCAGTATTTT
cdr3_aa: CASTGSTDTQYF

d_call: .
j_call: TRBJ2-3
clone_size: .
v_call: TRBV5-1
cdr3_nt: TGCGCCAGCAGCTTCCGGGACTTCACAGATACGCAGTATTTT
cdr3_aa: CASSFRDFTDTQYF

d_call: TRBD1
j_call: TRBJ1-1
clone_size: .
v_call: TRBV11-2
cdr3_nt: TGTGCCAGCAGCCCTAGGGGGGGCGCGGACAGGGGGCGATCTGAAGCTTTCTTT
cdr3_aa: CASSPRGGADRGRSEAFF

d_call: .
j_call: TRBJ2-3
clone_size: .
v_call: TRBV19
cdr3_nt: TGTGCCAGTAGTGTCGGGACAGATACGCAGTATTTT
cdr3_aa: CASSVGTDTQYF

d_call: TRBD2
j_call: TRBJ2-3
clone_size: once
v_call: TRBV6-4
cdr3_nt: TGTGCCAGCAGTGACCTAGCGGGGTATACGCAGTATTTT
cdr3_aa: CASSDLAGYTQYF

d_call: .
j_call: TRBJ2-1
clone_size: .
v_call: TRBV4-3
cdr3_nt: TGCGCCAGCAGCAGTGGGAGGGGGACATACAATGAGCAGTTCTTC
cdr3_aa: CASSSGRGTYNEQFF

d_call: .
j_call: TRBJ2-1
clone_size: .
v_call: TRBV9
cdr3_nt: TGTGCCAGCAGCGTAGATCCGGGAAATGAGCAGTTCTTC
cdr3_aa: CASSVDPGNEQFF

d_call: .
j_call: TRBJ2-3
clone_size: .
v_call: TRBV30
cdr3_nt: TGTGCCTGGAGTGTACAGTCAGATACGCAGTATTTT
cdr3_aa: CAWSVQSDTQYF

d_call: .
j_call: TRBJ1-2
clone_size: .
v_call: TRBV9
cdr3_nt: TGTGCCAGCAGCGTAAGCGGACAGAGATCCTATGGCTACACCTTC
cdr3_aa: CASSVSGQRSYGYTF

d_call: TRBD1
j_call: TRBJ2-7
clone_size: few
v_call: TRBV29-1
cdr3_nt: TGCAGCGTTTCCCGGGACAGGGGCGACGAGCAGTACTTC
cdr3_aa: CSVSRDRGDEQYF

d_call: .
j_call: TRBJ1-2
clone_size: .
v_call: TRBV5-1
cdr3_nt: TGCGCCAGCAGCTCCTCGGACATCTATGGCTACACCTTC
cdr3_aa: CASSSSDIYGYTF

d_call: TRBD1
j_call: TRBJ1-2
clone_size: .
v_call: TRBV18
cdr3_nt: TGTGCCAGCTCACCAGAGGCAGGGGGGAACTATGGCTACACCTTC
cdr3_aa: CASSPEAGGNYGYTF

d_call: TRBD2
j_call: TRBJ2-2
clone_size: .
v_call: TRBV4-3
cdr3_nt: TGCGCCAGCAGCCCTAAGGTTCAAGCGGGAGGCACCGGGGAGCTGTTTTTT
cdr3_aa: CASSPKVQAGGTGELFF

d_call: .
j_call: TRBJ1-3
clone_size: few
v_call: TRBV10-2
cdr3_nt: TGCGCCAGCAGTGGAGGGGAGGGCCTCTGGGCTGGAAACACCATATATTTT
cdr3_aa: CASSGGEGLWAGNTIYF

d_call: .
j_call: TRBJ1-4
clone_size: .
v_call: TRBV19
cdr3_nt: TGTGCCAGTAGTTCCAGGCTCGGGGGTAGGGGTGAAAAACTGTTTTTT
cdr3_aa: CASSSRLGGRGEKLFF

d_call: .
j_call: TRBJ1-1
clone_size: .
v_call: TRBV7-2
cdr3_nt: TGTGCCAGCAGCTTTACGCCAGGGCTGAACACTGAAGCTTTCTTT
cdr3_aa: CASSFTPGLNTEAFF

d_call: .
j_call: TRBJ1-4
clone_size: .
v_call: TRBV19
cdr3_nt: TGTGCCAGTAGTCGAAGCGAGAATGAAAAACTGTTTTTT
cdr3_aa: CASSRSENEKLFF

d_call: TRBD2
j_call: TRBJ2-3
clone_size: .
v_call: TRBV3-1/TRBV3-2
cdr3_nt: TGTGCCAGCAGCCAAGATCGAGCGGGAGGGCCCCTTTCGACGCAGTATTTT
cdr3_aa: CASSQDRAGGPLSTQYF

d_call: .
j_call: TRBJ2-2
clone_size: .
v_call: TRBV5-1
cdr3_nt: TGCGCCAGCAGCCACCCGGACTACGGGGAGCTGTTTTTT
cdr3_aa: CASSHPDYGELFF

d_call: TRBD2
j_call: TRBJ2-1
clone_size: .
v_call: TRBV3-1/TRBV3-2
cdr3_nt: TGTGCCAGCAGACTAGCGGGGGGGCTCTCTGAGCAGTTCTTC
cdr3_aa: CASRLAGGLSEQFF

d_call: TRBD2
j_call: TRBJ2-1
clone_size: .
v_call: TRBV27
cdr3_nt: TGTGCCAGCAGTCTCGGGAGGAACTACAATGAGCAGTTCTTC
cdr3_aa: CASSLGRNYNEQFF

d_call: .
j_call: TRBJ1-2
clone_size: few
v_call: TRBV7-2
cdr3_nt: TGTGCCAGCAGCCTAGAAGGAGGCGCCCGATGGGGTGGCTACACCTTC
cdr3_aa: CASSLEGGARWGGYTF

d_call: .
j_call: TRBJ2-2
clone_size: .
v_call: TRBV15
cdr3_nt: TGTGCCACCAGCAGAGGCGGGGTGAACACCGGGGAGCTGTTTTTT
cdr3_aa: CATSRGGVNTGELFF

d_call: TRBD2
j_call: TRBJ2-1
clone_size: .
v_call: TRBV9
cdr3_nt: TGTGCCAGCAGGAAAGGGGAGGGAGCGGGAGGTAATGAGCAGTTCTTC
cdr3_aa: CASRKGEGAGGNEQFF

d_call: TRBD1
j_call: TRBJ2-7
clone_size: .
v_call: TRBV7-9
cdr3_nt: TGTGCCAGCAGCAAGCCCCGGGACAGTTTAGACCTTTTACCTTCCGAGCAGTACTTC
cdr3_aa: CASSKPRDSLDLLPSEQYF

d_call: .
j_call: TRBJ2-1
clone_size: once
v_call: TRBV2
cdr3_nt: TGTGCCAGCAGTGGACAGTCAAGTTACAATGAGCAGTTCTTC
cdr3_aa: CASSGQSSYNEQFF

d_call: .
j_call: TRBJ1-4
clone_size: .
v_call: TRBV6-6
cdr3_nt: TGTGCCAGCACGCAGTTGGGGGCTGGTGAAAAACTGTTTTTT
cdr3_aa: CASTQLGAGEKLFF

d_call: .
j_call: TRBJ2-2
clone_size: .
v_call: TRBV5-4
cdr3_nt: TGTGCCAGCAGCTCGGACTATCTCACCGGGGAGCTGTTTTTT
cdr3_aa: CASSSDYLTGELFF

d_call: .
j_call: TRBJ1-1
clone_size: .
v_call: TRBV5-1
cdr3_nt: TGCGCCAGCAGCTTAAACAGGGTTGACACTGAAGCTTTCTTT
cdr3_aa: CASSLNRVDTEAFF

d_call: TRBD1
j_call: TRBJ1-2
clone_size: .
v_call: TRBV30
cdr3_nt: TGTGCTGGGGACAGGGGGAGGCGCGGCTACACCTTC
cdr3_aa: CAGDRGRRGYTF

d_call: .
j_call: TRBJ2-3
clone_size: once
v_call: TRBV7-7
cdr3_nt: TGTGCCAGCAGCTTGGGGCCCCTTAGCACAGATACGCAGTATTTT
cdr3_aa: CASSLGPLSTDTQYF

d_call: .
j_call: TRBJ1-6
clone_size: few
v_call: TRBV2
cdr3_nt: TGTGCCAGCAGTGCTAAAAGTCTAAATTCACCCCTCCACTTT
cdr3_aa: CASSAKSLNSPLHF

d_call: .
j_call: TRBJ1-6
clone_size: once
v_call: TRBV5-1
cdr3_nt: TGCGCCAGCAGCTTGGGTAGGGGTAATTCACCCCTCCACTTT
cdr3_aa: CASSLGRGNSPLHF

d_call: TRBD2
j_call: TRBJ2-5
clone_size: .
v_call: TRBV3-1/TRBV3-2
cdr3_nt: TGTGCCAGCAGCCCCCGGACTAGCGGCGAGCAAGAGACCCAGTACTTC
cdr3_aa: CASSPRTSGEQETQYF

d_call: TRBD2
j_call: TRBJ2-5
clone_size: .
v_call: TRBV5-1
cdr3_nt: TGCGCCAGCAGCTTGGTTAGCGGGGGCCCCGGAGAGACCCAGTACTTC
cdr3_aa: CASSLVSGGPGETQYF

d_call: TRBD1
j_call: TRBJ2-2
clone_size: .
v_call: TRBV5-1
cdr3_nt: TGCGCCAGCAGCTTCCACCCGGGACAGGTCAACACCGGGGAGCTGTTTTTT
cdr3_aa: CASSFHPGQVNTGELFF

d_call: TRBD1
j_call: TRBJ1-1
clone_size: few
v_call: TRBV18
cdr3_nt: TGTGCCAGCTCACCACCATCCGGGACAGGGAGAACTGAAGCTTTCTTT
cdr3_aa: CASSPPSGTGRTEAFF

d_call: .
j_call: TRBJ1-5
clone_size: .
v_call: TRBV4-1
cdr3_nt: TGCGCCAGCAGCCAAGTACGGTATAGCAATCAGCCCCAGCATTTT
cdr3_aa: CASSQVRYSNQPQHF

d_call: TRBD1
j_call: TRBJ1-2
clone_size: once
v_call: TRBV20-1
cdr3_nt: TGCAGTGCGCGACAGGGGAATGGCTACACCTTC
cdr3_aa: CSARQGNGYTF

d_call: .
j_call: TRBJ1-2
clone_size: .
v_call: TRBV27
cdr3_nt: TGTGCCAGCAGCCTTACAGGGTTTTATGGCTACACCTTC
cdr3_aa: CASSLTGFYGYTF

d_call: .
j_call: TRBJ1-1
clone_size: .
v_call: TRBV20-1
cdr3_nt: TGCAGTGCTAGACAGTGGCCTGAAGCTTTCTTT
cdr3_aa: CSARQWPEAFF

d_call: TRBD2
j_call: TRBJ2-5
clone_size: .
v_call: TRBV5-1
cdr3_nt: TGCGCCAGCAGACTAGCGGGGCAAGAGACCCAGTACTTC
cdr3_aa: CASRLAGQETQYF

d_call: .
j_call: TRBJ1-6
clone_size: .
v_call: TRBV5-8
cdr3_nt: TGTGCCAGCAGCTTGGGCGGGGGCTACTCACCCCTCCACTTT
cdr3_aa: CASSLGGGYSPLHF

d_call: .
j_call: TRBJ2-1
clone_size: .
v_call: TRBV15
cdr3_nt: TGTGCCACCAGCGTACGGGACACAGGGACCGATGAGCAGTTCTTC
cdr3_aa: CATSVRDTGTDEQFF

d_call: .
j_call: TRBJ1-5
clone_size: .
v_call: TRBV30
cdr3_nt: TGTGCCTGGAGTCGGGGGGGCCCGAGTCAGCCCCAGCATTTT
cdr3_aa: CAWSRGGPSQPQHF

d_call: .
j_call: TRBJ1-3
clone_size: .
v_call: TRBV7-9
cdr3_nt: TGTGCCAGCAGCTTACAGGGAACTGGAAACACCATATATTTT
cdr3_aa: CASSLQGTGNTIYF

d_call: TRBD2
j_call: TRBJ2-3
clone_size: .
v_call: TRBV6-1
cdr3_nt: TGTGCCAGCAGTGAAGGACTAGCGGGAGGCCAAATCACAGATACGCAGTATTTT
cdr3_aa: CASSEGLAGGQITDTQYF

d_call: TRBD1
j_call: TRBJ1-2
clone_size: once
v_call: TRBV28
cdr3_nt: TGTGCCAGCAGTTGGGACAGCTTAATCTATGGCTACACCTTC
cdr3_aa: CASSWDSLIYGYTF

d_call: TRBD1
j_call: TRBJ1-1
clone_size: .
v_call: TRBV6-5
cdr3_nt: TGTGCCAGCACCGACGGACAGGTTAACACTGAAGCTTTCTTT
cdr3_aa: CASTDGQVNTEAFF

d_call: .
j_call: TRBJ1-6
clone_size: .
v_call: TRBV7-2
cdr3_nt: TGTGCCAGCAGCTTAGCGCGGGGTTCGGTCAATTCACCCCTCCACTTT
cdr3_aa: CASSLARGSVNSPLHF

d_call: .
j_call: TRBJ1-3
clone_size: .
v_call: TRBV11-3
cdr3_nt: TGTGCCAGCAGCCCCTCGGGTGGAAACACCATATATTTT
cdr3_aa: CASSPSGGNTIYF

d_call: .
j_call: TRBJ2-1
clone_size: few
v_call: TRBV21-1
cdr3_nt: TGTGCCAGCAGCAAAGTATGGCAGTACCCCGGGATTGAGCAGTTCTTC
cdr3_aa: CASSKVWQYPGIEQFF

d_call: TRBD1
j_call: TRBJ1-4
clone_size: .
v_call: TRBV30
cdr3_nt: TGTGCCTTGACAGGGGGCGGTGAAAAACTGTTTTTT
cdr3_aa: CALTGGGEKLFF

d_call: .
j_call: TRBJ1-1
clone_size: few
v_call: TRBV7-2
cdr3_nt: TGTGCCAGCAGCCTTAGCGTAGGGTATTCCGGGACTGAAGCTTTCTTT
cdr3_aa: CASSLSVGYSGTEAFF